This entry lists 20 T cell receptor beta chains sequenced from one sample in a study of cytomegalovirus exposure and HLA in healthy donors. The primer mix had 60 Vbeta and 13 Jbeta primers. The table came from immunoSEQ multiplex PCR; TCRdb's copy has only in-frame clones and leaves some out. The sample has over 200,000 clones, roughly 89% seen once. The sequencing input was PBMCs. These receptors were taken from a woman aged 18 to 35 in good health and CMV-seronegative.

The rearrangement links TRBV5-1 to TRBJ2-7, with 8 positions matching TRBD1. J gave up 6 bases and V 2 bases, and 10 bases lay outside the gene matches. There are 15 residues in the CDR3. Germline CDR1 SGHRS, CDR2 YFSETQ. CDR3 region: CASSLTGTGGSEQYF. DNA of the CDR3: TGCGCCAGCAGCTTAACCGGGACAGGTGGAAGCGAGCAGTACTTC.

The V call is TRBV10-1, the J call TRBJ2-7, with D possibly matching TRBD2 (7 bases). Germline assignment: CDR1 WNHNN and CDR2 SYGVQD (reference sequence). The CDR3 covers 15 residues. Trimming shortened V by 0 bases and J by 6 bases, and 15 bases separated the two germline ends. CDR3 sequence reads: CASSESRGGQFEQYF. The CDR3 coding sequence is TGCGCCAGCAGTGAGTCCAGGGGAGGGCAGTTCGAGCAGTACTTC.

The V gene is TRBV5-1, the J gene TRBJ1-2, with D perhaps matching TRBD1 (6 bases). Trimming removed 1 base from V and 0 bases from J, with 13 bases in between. The V gene's germline CDR1 is SGHRS and CDR2 YFSETQ. The length of the CDR3 is 16 residues. As DNA, the CDR3 is TGCGCCAGCAGCTTGCGTTCGACAGGAACTAACTATGGCTACACCTTC. As protein: CASSLRSTGTNYGYTF.

V usage is TRBV11-2 and J usage is TRBJ2-7; no reliable D call. Germline V gene data show CDR1 as SGHAT and CDR2 as FQNNGV. V was trimmed by 2 bases and J by 2 bases, leaving 19 bases between them. The CDR3 contains 17 residues. CDR3 sequence (DNA): TGTGCCAGCAGCTTAAATTTGGCAACGACAATTACCTACGAGCAGTACTTC. The encoded protein is CASSLNLATTITYEQYF.

The sample holds one count of this clone. The chain links TRBV29-1 to TRBJ2-7; D may be TRBD1 (6 bases). The germline V gene encodes CDR1 SQVTM and CDR2 ANQGSEA. V was shortened by 7 bases and J by 2 bases, with 21 bases between the two germline ends. CDR3 length equals 15 residues. The CDR3 reads CSAVGGQYLPYEQYF. The CDR3 DNA reads TGCAGCGCCGTCGGTGGACAGTACCTGCCCTACGAGCAGTACTTC.

This chain links TRBV7-9 with TRBJ1-5, with 9 nucleotides matching TRBD1. CDR1 is SEHNR and CDR2 is FQNEAQ in the germline V gene (reference sequence). Losses at the gene ends were 5 bases for V and 7 bases for J; bases not matched to a gene: 6. This CDR3 has 14 amino acids. The CDR3 DNA follows: TGTGCCAGCAGCCCGACAGGGGGTATGCAGCCCCAGCATTTT. Translation gives CASSPTGGMQPQHF.

This chain uses TRBV4-2 with TRBJ2-2; 9 bases map to TRBD2. V dropped 0 bases and J dropped 7; count of bases not matched to a gene: 6. The CDR3 sequence is 16 residues long. Germline V gene data show CDR1 as LGHNA and CDR2 as YNFKEQ. CDR3 residues: CASSQEGGGALGELFF. CDR3 sequence (DNA): TGTGCCAGCAGCCAAGAAGGCGGGGGGGCCCTCGGGGAGCTGTTTTTT.

This sequence joins TRBV2 and TRBJ2-1; 7 bases are shared with TRBD2. CDR1 is SNHLY, CDR2 FYNNEI, per germline. This CDR3 contains 14 residues. After removal of 6 bases from V and 0 bases from J, the junction contained 2 bases not matched to a gene. This CDR3 is CASSGGSSYNEQFF. The CDR3, as DNA: TGTGCCAGCAGCGGGGGGAGCTCCTACAATGAGCAGTTCTTC.

This clone was detected once. The gene calls are TRBV5-5 and TRBJ2-1, with 9 bases identical to TRBD2. The CDR3 has 17 amino acids. Losses at the gene ends were 0 bases for V and 9 bases for J; bases not matched to a gene: 13. The germline V gene encodes CDR1 SGHKS and CDR2 YYEKEE (reference sequence). CDR3 nucleotide sequence: TGTGCCAGCAGCTTGGCCCTAGCGGGGTATATTTTCCGTGAGCAGTTCTTC. Translation gives CASSLALAGYIFREQFF.

CDR3 sequence: CASSAPREETQYF. The CDR3, as DNA: TGTGCCAGCAGCGCCCCGCGGGAAGAGACCCAGTACTTC. The V call is TRBV9, the J call TRBJ2-5, with D possibly TRBD2 on 5 matching bases. The germline CDR1 and CDR2 sequences are SGDLS and YYNGEE. V lost 3 bases to trimming and J lost 3 bases, with 9 bases between them. The CDR3 extends over 13 amino acids.

The chain links TRBV19 to TRBJ2-7; D may be TRBD1 (6 bases). The CDR3 sequence is 13 residues long. Germline CDR1 and CDR2: LNHDA and SQIVND (reference sequence). V lost 6 bases, J lost 2 bases, and 11 bases lay in between. The CDR3 spells CASSLGQPYEQYF. CDR3 sequence (DNA): TGTGCCAGTAGCCTAGGACAGCCCTACGAGCAGTACTTC.

This clone has just a few counts. The chain has TRBV2 and TRBJ1-3; D is perhaps TRBD1 (5 bases). This CDR3 has 17 residues. Between the trimmed V and J ends, which lost 8 bases and 4 bases, there was a span of 24 bases. The germline CDR1 and CDR2 sequences are SNHLY and FYNNEI. The CDR3 nucleotides are TGTGCCAGCGATCCCAGCGGTGCGGGGGGAATAGGAAACACCATATATTTT. Translated: CASDPSGAGGIGNTIYF.

The chain joins TRBV4-3 to TRBJ2-5; D is possibly TRBD1 (5 bases). This CDR3 has 14 residues. Per germline, CDR1 LGHNA and CDR2 YSLEER. V lost 4 bases and J lost 5, with 14 bases in between. DNA for the CDR3: TGCGCCAGCAGCCCCTTAGCAGGGTTCGAGACCCAGTACTTC. Translating gives CASSPLAGFETQYF.

The V and J genes are TRBV19 and TRBJ1-3; the match to TRBD1 covers 10 bases. The V segment lost 4 bases and the J segment 2 bases; nucleotides outside the gene matches: 5. The germline V gene encodes CDR1 LNHDA and CDR2 SQIVND (reference sequence). The CDR3 is made up of 16 amino acids. Here the CDR3 DNA reads TGTGCCAGTAGTAGGGGACAGGGGACCCCTGGAAACACCATATATTTT. The encoded protein is CASSRGQGTPGNTIYF.

The chain employs TRBV2 and TRBJ2-3; 8 bases agree with TRBD2. This CDR3 spans 12 amino acids. V lost 7 bases, J lost 9 bases, and 6 bases stayed unmatched. The germline gives CDR1 SNHLY, CDR2 FYNNEI. The CDR3 region is CASNQGLGTQYF. DNA of the CDR3: TGTGCCAGCAATCAGGGACTAGGCACGCAGTATTTT. Based on the CDR3 plus reference TRBV2 and TRBJ2-3, the full variable domain is EPEVTQTPSHQVTQMGQEVILRCVPISNHLYFYWYRQILGQKVEFLVSFYNNEISEKSEIFDDQFSVERPDGSNFTLKIRSTKLEDSAMYFCASNQGLGTQYFGPGTRLTVL.

V is TRBV5-6 and J is TRBJ2-5; TRBD2 aligns across 8 bases. Germline V CDR1 and CDR2: SGHDT, YYEEEE. V lost 4 bases, J lost 5 bases, and 4 bases stayed unmatched. This CDR3 has 13 residues. CDR3 residues: CASSRGGEETQYF. CDR3 bases: TGTGCCAGCAGCCGGGGGGGGGAGGAGACCCAGTACTTC.

The rearrangement links TRBV27 to TRBJ1-1; possible D gene TRBD1, 5 bases. V lost 4 bases and J lost 0, with 12 bases in between. The germline CDR1 and CDR2 sequences are MNHEY and SMNVEV (reference sequence). This CDR3 has 15 residues. The CDR3 sequence: CASSWQGNVNTEAFF. The CDR3 region has the DNA TGTGCCAGCAGTTGGCAGGGAAATGTGAACACTGAAGCTTTCTTT.

The gene calls are TRBV5-4 and TRBJ1-1; 10 bases are shared with TRBD1. With V trimmed by 3 bases and J by 11 bases, 7 bases remained unmatched. Per germline, CDR1 SGHNT and CDR2 YYREEE (reference sequence). The CDR3 covers 13 residues. CDR3 residues: CASSSEPGQGAFF. DNA for the CDR3: TGTGCCAGCAGCTCGGAACCGGGACAGGGGGCTTTCTTT.

The gene calls are TRBV2 and TRBJ2-7; TRBD2 agrees at 8 bases. Looked up from germline, CDR1 is SNHLY and CDR2 is FYNNEI. The J segment lost 2 bases and the V segment lost 6 bases, leaving 15 bases of the junction unmatched. This CDR3 has 17 amino acids. The CDR3: CASRDLVFGLATYEQYF. The CDR3 DNA reads as TGTGCCAGCAGGGACCTTGTATTTGGACTAGCAACCTACGAGCAGTACTTC. Complete variable domain (other parts from reference TRBV2 and TRBJ2-7): EPEVTQTPSHQVTQMGQEVILRCVPISNHLYFYWYRQILGQKVEFLVSFYNNEISEKSEIFDDQFSVERPDGSNFTLKIRSTKLEDSAMYFCASRDLVFGLATYEQYFGPGTRLTVT.

The chain employs TRBV5-1 and TRBJ2-7, with a weak D call TRBD1 (6 bases). This CDR3 has 16 amino acids. The germline V and J ends were trimmed by 2 bases and 3 bases, with 18 bases remaining between them. Per germline, CDR1 SGHRS and CDR2 YFSETQ. Written as DNA, the CDR3 is TGCGCCAGCAGCTTTAACCCGGCAGGGGAGTTCTACGAGCAGTACTTC. It encodes CASSFNPAGEFYEQYF. Together with reference TRBV5-1 and TRBJ2-7, the CDR3 gives the full variable domain: KAGVTQTPRYLIKTRGQQVTLSCSPISGHRSVSWYQQTPGQGLQFLFEYFSETQRNKGNFPGRFSGRQFSNSRSEMNVSTLELGDSALYLCASSFNPAGEFYEQYFGPGTRLTVT.